The rows below give T cell receptor beta chains drawn from one sample of a study of T cell responses to AZD1222 COVID-19 vaccine. Data came from immunoSEQ multiplex PCR; TCRdb stores just in-frame clones and leaves some out. The sample gives over 90,000 clones, about four fifths of which show up once; 15% to 20% is in the top ten. This specimen was peripheral blood, taken on day 0 of AZD1222 vaccination. Every receptor here comes from an adult in good health. The conserved cysteine and the conserved F or W are not part of the CDR3 here. Rows may omit the clone size; those that give it use once, few, many or a size class.

TRBV5-8	TRBJ1-2	-	ASSVNRGRDGYT
TRBV7-6	TRBJ2-7	-	ASSLLAGGSYEQY
TRBV2	TRBJ2-7	-	ASSALVDEQY
TRBV6-2/TRBV6-3	TRBJ1-2	few	ASSYSIVGGYT
TRBV7-2	TRBJ1-4	few	ASSPFYGVNEKLF
TRBV6-1	TRBJ1-5	-	ASSDGRQPQH
TRBV7-2	TRBJ2-1	once	ASSPPKGYNEQF
TRBV28	TRBJ1-5	once	ASGQLLSNQPQH
TRBV7-9	TRBJ1-6	-	ASSLDSGTGGSWDSPLH
TRBV19	TRBJ1-5	-	ASTSSRAGSSNQPQH
TRBV11-2	TRBJ1-4	-	ASSLTTNEKLF
TRBV5-6	TRBJ2-5	-	ASKILSGSQETQY
TRBV27	TRBJ2-5	-	ASSFKSVQLRQTQETQY
TRBV19	TRBJ1-5	-	ASRDINPNQPQH
TRBV7-6	TRBJ2-7	-	ASSLNPGQGAYEQY
TRBV10-3	TRBJ1-5	-	ATSGVQGSQPQH
TRBV4-1	TRBJ2-2	-	ASSPRTGPRNTGELF
TRBV4-3	TRBJ2-3	-	ASSQEFTGGGDTQY
TRBV4-3	TRBJ2-4	-	ASSQDPTTRGATQY
TRBV6-1	TRBJ1-5	once	ASSDGRAQPQH
TRBV27	TRBJ2-2	-	ASCRGELF
TRBV5-1	TRBJ1-6	-	ASSWGTPNSPLH
TRBV28	TRBJ2-7	once	ASSSTQYEQY
TRBV10-3	TRBJ2-2	once	AIGVLADTGELF
TRBV6-2/TRBV6-3	TRBJ2-7	-	ASSSLDRGIYEQY
TRBV27	TRBJ2-4	-	ASSLRAQAGNRGRNIQY
TRBV7-9	TRBJ1-2	-	ASSVTTASGYGYT
TRBV10-3	TRBJ2-7	-	AISDQQGQAHYEQY
TRBV10-2	TRBJ2-3	-	ASAPDRVTTDTQY
TRBV4-3	TRBJ2-7	-	ASSQERSAYEQY
TRBV19	TRBJ1-1	-	ASSTTGGYTEAF
TRBV7-9	TRBJ1-5	-	ASSERTGRGEPQH
TRBV5-1	TRBJ2-5	-	ASSHGDSQETQY
TRBV4-1	TRBJ1-5	-	ASSLNGVSSNQPQH
TRBV24-1	TRBJ1-2	once	ATSDFSSGMTGRYT
TRBV28	TRBJ1-4	-	ASIRDTHGELF
TRBV28	TRBJ1-2	-	ASSSLGWYNYGYT
TRBV5-1	TRBJ1-6	-	ASSLGGRESPLH
TRBV4-1	TRBJ2-3	-	ASSRAGGTDTQY
TRBV27	TRBJ2-2	-	ASRTGPSRLF
TRBV7-9	TRBJ2-1	-	ASRGLARGGNEQF
TRBV11-2	TRBJ2-2	-	ASSSEGVGELF
TRBV11-2	TRBJ2-1	-	ASSGRTISNEQF